This TCR beta chain was sequenced in a study of cytomegalovirus exposure and HLA in healthy donors (dated by TCRdb to the late 2010s). About the full investigation: A later analysis indicated that the roughly 120 validation repertoires were generated on the platform also employed for the roughly 730 repertoires of the first cohort. The aim of the study was to test whether cataloging public T cell receptors could identify signatures of past pathogen exposure. Along with the roughly 700-subject first cohort, a separate validation cohort of around 120 different subjects was used. The study combined high-throughput TCR immunosequencing, statistical association of individual TCRs with disease status, and machine learning to predict cytomegalovirus infection status.

Concerning this clone: Its antigen is currently not known. Qualities for individual bases were not recorded, and no much larger clone is one base off.

The library was made by the immunoSEQ multiplex PCR assay. In the paper's pipeline: A statistical classification framework was developed to diagnose cytomegalovirus status using the catalog of TCR beta chain sequences. Imported from immuneACCESS, the table was reduced by TCRdb to in-frame sequences with V and J called. These copies leave out some clones; in studies compared against another copy, an unresolved V gene accounts for under half, and the cause of the remainder is not known. That table furnishes V, J and clone size, whereas the DNA furnished D and trimming. This sample has about 160,000 clones in its table, and approximately 89% of those were observed once. The ten top clones hold 3.5% to 4.5% of the sample. The donors belonged to the validation cohort of approximately 130 subjects, which was separate from the roughly 670-subject first cohort. Results the study describes overall, beyond this receptor: The study gave a list of under 200 TCR beta chains associated with cytomegalovirus. The validation cohort had no HLA typing available for a later analysis, so co-occurrence within that cohort was assessed over all 130 or so repertoires. Cytomegalovirus status was reported to be diagnosed by the classifier with high specificity and sensitivity in both the original and validation cohorts. In a later analysis, TCRs clustered in the first cohort were found to also tend to co-occur in the 100 to 150 validation repertoires, with approximately 95% of cluster scores above 0. Most TCR sequences were seen in very few donors, while some public TCRs were found in many individuals. According to the authors, the approach could potentially be generalized to other disease states and immunological phenotypes. A few of the identified cytomegalovirus-associated TCR beta chains were confirmed in vitro to be specific for cytomegalovirus antigens.

V loses 2 bases, J loses 1 base, and the germline ends lie 10 bases apart. From the cysteine through the phenylalanine, the CDR3 covers 15 amino acids. CDR3 DNA is the only sequence kept; it has 45 bases, read in frame from the first base. CDR1 SGHTA and CDR2 FQGNSA were looked up in the germline V gene. The source is a man in his late teens or twenties in good health and CMV-seropositive. The chain is made from TRBV7-2 and TRBJ2-3, with TRBD2 perhaps the D gene, on 5 matching bases. Sequencing input: PBMCs. The DNA is as follows: TGTGCCAGCAGCTTACGGGCGGGCCGCACAGATACGCAGTATTTT. Translated, this gives CASSLRAGRTDTQYF.